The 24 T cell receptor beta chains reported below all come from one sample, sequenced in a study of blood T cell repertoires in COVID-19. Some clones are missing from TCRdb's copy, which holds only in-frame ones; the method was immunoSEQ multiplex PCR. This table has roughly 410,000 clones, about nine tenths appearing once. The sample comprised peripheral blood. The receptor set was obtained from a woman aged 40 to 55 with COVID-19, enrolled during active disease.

The CDR3 bases are TGTGCCAGCAGCTTTAGCGGGCCTAGCTCCTACGAGCAGTACTTC. Translated, it gives CASSFSGPSSYEQYF. The rearrangement uses TRBV7-2 and TRBJ2-7; 7 positions match TRBD2. Germline V gene lookup returns CDR1 SGHTA and CDR2 FQGNSA. This CDR3 has 15 amino acids. Unmatched junction bases numbered 5, after V lost 3 bases and J lost 0 bases.

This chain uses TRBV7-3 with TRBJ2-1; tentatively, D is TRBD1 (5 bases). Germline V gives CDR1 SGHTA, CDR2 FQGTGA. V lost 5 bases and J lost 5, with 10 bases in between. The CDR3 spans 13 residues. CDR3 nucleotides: TGTGCCAGCAGCAACGACAGACACAATGAGCAGTTCTTC. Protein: CASSNDRHNEQFF.

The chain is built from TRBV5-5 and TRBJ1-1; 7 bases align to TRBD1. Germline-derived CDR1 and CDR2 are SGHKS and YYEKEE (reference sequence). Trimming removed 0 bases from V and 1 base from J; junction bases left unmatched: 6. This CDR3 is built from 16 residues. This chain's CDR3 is CASSLAGWTGNTEAFF. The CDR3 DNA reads TGTGCCAGCAGCTTGGCGGGCTGGACAGGGAACACTGAAGCTTTCTTT.

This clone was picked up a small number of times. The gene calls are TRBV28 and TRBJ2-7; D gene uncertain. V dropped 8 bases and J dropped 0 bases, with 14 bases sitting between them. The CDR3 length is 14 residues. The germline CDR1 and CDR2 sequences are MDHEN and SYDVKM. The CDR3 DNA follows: TGTGCCAGCGTTGACACTTCCTCCTCCTACGAGCAGTACTTC. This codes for CASVDTSSSYEQYF.

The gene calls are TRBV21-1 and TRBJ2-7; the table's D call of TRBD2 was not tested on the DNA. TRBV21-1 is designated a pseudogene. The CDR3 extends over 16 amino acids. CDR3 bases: TGTGCCAGCAGCCCTCAGGCGGGGGGCCGCCCCTACGAGCAGTACTTC. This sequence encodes CASSPQAGGRPYEQYF.

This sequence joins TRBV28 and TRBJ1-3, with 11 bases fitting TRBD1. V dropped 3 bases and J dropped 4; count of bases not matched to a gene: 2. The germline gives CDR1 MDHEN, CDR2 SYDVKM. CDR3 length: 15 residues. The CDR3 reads CASSFGQGAGNTIYF. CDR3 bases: TGTGCCAGCAGTTTCGGACAGGGGGCAGGAAACACCATATATTTT. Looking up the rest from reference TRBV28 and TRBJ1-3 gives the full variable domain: DVKVTQSSRYLVKRTGEKVFLECVQDMDHENMFWYRQDPGLGLRLIYFSYDVKMKEKGDIPEGYSVSREKKERFSLILESASTNQTSMYLCASSFGQGAGNTIYFGEGSWLTVV.

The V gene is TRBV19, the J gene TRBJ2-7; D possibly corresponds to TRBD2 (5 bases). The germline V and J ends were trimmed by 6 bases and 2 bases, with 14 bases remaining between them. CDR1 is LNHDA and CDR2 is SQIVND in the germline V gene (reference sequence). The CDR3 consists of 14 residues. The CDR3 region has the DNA TGTGCCAGTAGCCCTCAGAGGGTTCCCTACGAGCAGTACTTC. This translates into CASSPQRVPYEQYF. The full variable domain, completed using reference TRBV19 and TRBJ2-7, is DGGITQSPKYLFRKEGQNVTLSCEQNLNHDAMYWYRQDPGQGLRLIYYSQIVNDFQKGDIAEGYSVSREKKESFPLTVTSAQKNPTAFYLCASSPQRVPYEQYFGPGTRLTVT.

CDR3 sequence reads: CSASPQETQYF. The CDR3 DNA follows: TGCAGTGCGTCCCCCCAGGAGACCCAGTACTTC. This sequence joins TRBV20-1 and TRBJ2-5; D uncertain. The CDR3 extends over 11 amino acids. The germline CDR1 and CDR2 sequences are DFQATT and SNEGSKA (reference sequence). V was trimmed by 6 bases and J by 5 bases, leaving 10 bases between them.

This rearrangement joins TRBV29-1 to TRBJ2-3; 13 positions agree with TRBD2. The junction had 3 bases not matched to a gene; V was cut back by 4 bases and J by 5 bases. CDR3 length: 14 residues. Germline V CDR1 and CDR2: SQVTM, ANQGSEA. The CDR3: CSVGRTSGGDTQYF. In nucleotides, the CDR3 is TGCAGCGTTGGAAGGACTAGCGGGGGAGATACGCAGTATTTT.

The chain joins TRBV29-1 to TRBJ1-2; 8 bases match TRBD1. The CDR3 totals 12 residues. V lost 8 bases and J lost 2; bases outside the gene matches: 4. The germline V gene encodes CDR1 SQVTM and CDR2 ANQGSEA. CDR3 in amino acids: CSSQGANYGYTF. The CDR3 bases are TGCAGCTCCCAGGGGGCAAACTATGGCTACACCTTC.

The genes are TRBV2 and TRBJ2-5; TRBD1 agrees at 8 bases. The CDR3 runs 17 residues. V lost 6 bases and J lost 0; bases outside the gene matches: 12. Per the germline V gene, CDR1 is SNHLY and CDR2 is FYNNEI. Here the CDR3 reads CASSGQRDRWYQETQYF. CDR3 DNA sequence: TGTGCCAGCAGCGGCCAAAGGGACAGGTGGTACCAAGAGACCCAGTACTTC.

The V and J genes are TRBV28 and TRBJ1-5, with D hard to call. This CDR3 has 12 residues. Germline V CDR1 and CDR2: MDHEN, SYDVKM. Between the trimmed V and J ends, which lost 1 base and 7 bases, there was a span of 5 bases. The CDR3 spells CASSLSMQPQHF. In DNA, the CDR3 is TGTGCCAGCAGTTTATCCATGCAGCCCCAGCATTTT. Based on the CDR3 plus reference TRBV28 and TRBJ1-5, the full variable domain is DVKVTQSSRYLVKRTGEKVFLECVQDMDHENMFWYRQDPGLGLRLIYFSYDVKMKEKGDIPEGYSVSREKKERFSLILESASTNQTSMYLCASSLSMQPQHFGDGTRLSIL.

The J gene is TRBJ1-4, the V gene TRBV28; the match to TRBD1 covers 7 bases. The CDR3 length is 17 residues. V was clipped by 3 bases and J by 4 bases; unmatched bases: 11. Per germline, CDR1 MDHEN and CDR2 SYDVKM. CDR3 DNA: TGTGCCAGCAGTTTCACACTCTCGACAGGGCGTAATGAAAAACTGTTTTTT. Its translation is CASSFTLSTGRNEKLFF.

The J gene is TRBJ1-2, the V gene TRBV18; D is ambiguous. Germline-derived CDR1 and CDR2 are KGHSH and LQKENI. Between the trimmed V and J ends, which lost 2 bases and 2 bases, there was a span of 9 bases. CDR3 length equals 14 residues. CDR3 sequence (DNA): TGTGCCAGCTCACCAGAAAACTCAAACTATGGCTACACCTTC. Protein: CASSPENSNYGYTF.

CDR3 sequence (DNA): TGTGCCAGCAGCTTAAACACAGCCTACGAGCAGTACTTC. This translates into CASSLNTAYEQYF. V is TRBV11-2 and J is TRBJ2-7; D is ambiguous. Germline lookup yields CDR1 SGHAT and CDR2 FQNNGV. This CDR3 has 13 residues. The ends were cut back, 2 bases at V and 2 bases at J, with 7 bases in the middle.

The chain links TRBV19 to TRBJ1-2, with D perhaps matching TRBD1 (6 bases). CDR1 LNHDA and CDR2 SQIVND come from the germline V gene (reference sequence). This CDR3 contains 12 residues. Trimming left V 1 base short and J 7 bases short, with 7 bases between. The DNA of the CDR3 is TGTGCCAGTAGTATAGCCAGGGGTGGCTACACCTTC. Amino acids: CASSIARGGYTF.

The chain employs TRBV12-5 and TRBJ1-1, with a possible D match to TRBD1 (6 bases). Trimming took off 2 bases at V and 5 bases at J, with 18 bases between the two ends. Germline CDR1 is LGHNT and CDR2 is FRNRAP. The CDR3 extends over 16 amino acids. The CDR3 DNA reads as TGTGCTAGTGGTTTGTCGGGGGGCATAGGTAGAACTGAAGCTTTCTTT. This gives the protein CASGLSGGIGRTEAFF.

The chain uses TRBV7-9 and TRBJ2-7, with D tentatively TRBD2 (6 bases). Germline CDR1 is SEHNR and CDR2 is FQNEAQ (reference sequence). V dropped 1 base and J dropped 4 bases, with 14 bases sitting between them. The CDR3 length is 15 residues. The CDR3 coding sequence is TGTGCCAGCAGCTTAGGGGGGGACTCCGTGTACGAGCAGTACTTC. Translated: CASSLGGDSVYEQYF.

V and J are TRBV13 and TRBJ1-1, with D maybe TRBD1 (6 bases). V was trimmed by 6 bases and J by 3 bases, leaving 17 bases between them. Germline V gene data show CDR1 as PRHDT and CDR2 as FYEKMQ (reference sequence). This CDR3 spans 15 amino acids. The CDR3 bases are TGTGCCAGCAGTCTTAGGGGGGGAACGTACACTGAAGCTTTCTTT. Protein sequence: CASSLRGGTYTEAFF.

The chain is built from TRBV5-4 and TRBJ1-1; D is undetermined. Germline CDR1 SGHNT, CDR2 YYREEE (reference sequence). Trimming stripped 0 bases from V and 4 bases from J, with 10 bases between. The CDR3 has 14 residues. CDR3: CASSLALAATEAFF. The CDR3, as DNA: TGTGCCAGCAGCTTGGCCTTAGCAGCCACTGAAGCTTTCTTT.

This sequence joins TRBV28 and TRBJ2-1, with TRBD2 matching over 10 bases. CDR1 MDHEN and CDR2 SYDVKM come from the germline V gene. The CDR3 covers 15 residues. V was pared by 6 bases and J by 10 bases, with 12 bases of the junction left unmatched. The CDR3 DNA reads TGTGCCAGCAGCAGAAGCGGGGGGGCCAATCGAGAGCAGTTCTTC. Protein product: CASSRSGGANREQFF.

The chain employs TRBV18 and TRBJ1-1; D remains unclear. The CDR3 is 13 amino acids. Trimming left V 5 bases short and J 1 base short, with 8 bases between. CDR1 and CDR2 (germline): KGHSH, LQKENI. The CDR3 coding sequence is TGTGCCAGCTCAGTCGGGTCGAACACTGAAGCTTTCTTT. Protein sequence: CASSVGSNTEAFF. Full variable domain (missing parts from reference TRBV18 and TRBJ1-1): NAGVMQNPRHLVRRRGQEARLRCSPMKGHSHVYWYRQLPEEGLKFMVYLQKENIIDESGMPKERFSAEFPKEGPSILRIQQVVRGDSAAYFCASSVGSNTEAFFGQGTRLTVV.

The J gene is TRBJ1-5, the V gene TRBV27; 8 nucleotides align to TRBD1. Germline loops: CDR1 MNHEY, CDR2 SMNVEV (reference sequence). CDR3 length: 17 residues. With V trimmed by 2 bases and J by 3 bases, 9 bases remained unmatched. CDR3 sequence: CASSLTPDRAYNQPQHF. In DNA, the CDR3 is TGTGCCAGCAGTTTAACTCCGGACAGGGCGTACAATCAGCCCCAGCATTTT.

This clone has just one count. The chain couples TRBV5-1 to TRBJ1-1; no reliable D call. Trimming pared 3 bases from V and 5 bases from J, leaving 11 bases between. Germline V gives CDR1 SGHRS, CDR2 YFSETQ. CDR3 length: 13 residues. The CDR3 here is CASSSSPGTEAFF. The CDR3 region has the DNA TGCGCCAGCAGCTCATCACCCGGGACTGAAGCTTTCTTT.